The clone carrying this TCR beta chain was seen only once. No antigen is known for it. CDR3 length: 15 amino acids. Trimming removed 10 bases at V and 5 bases at J, with 23 bases between. The germline V gene encodes CDR1 ENHRY and CDR2 SYGVKD. Time point of the sample: week 35, safety follow-up. Doses consisted of 300 ug of mutant IDH1 20-mer peptide each, paired with topical imiquimod. Eight vaccinations were given in weeks 1, 3, 5, 7, 11, 15, 19 and 23. This specimen belongs to a study of a mutant IDH1 vaccine in newly diagnosed glioma. Study-level information: Visit V13 took place at week 47, and visit V12 happened at week 35.

Using immunoSEQ multiplex PCR, the repertoire was profiled, and TCRdb retains in-frame clones only, with some absent. The data contain about 64,000 clones, about 74% of them singletons. This clonotype originated in a man aged 45-60 years with glioma. Material: PBMCs, obtained from a glioma patient whose treatment included an IDH1 peptide vaccine. The V call is TRBV10-3, the J call TRBJ1-1; D unclear. The CDR3 here is CATLDGGLVGTEAFF. The CDR3 coding sequence is TGTGCCACCCTGGACGGAGGTTTGGTTGGGACTGAAGCTTTCTTT.